The sequence of this T cell receptor beta chain was determined in a study of early T cells in non-severe SARS-CoV-2 infection. Overall study: Investigators sequenced bulk RNA drawn from unsorted whole blood, and chains remained unpaired.

CDR3 size: 17 residues. Germline loops: CDR1 SGHDN, CDR2 FVKESK. Trimming cost V 4 bases and J 3 bases; bases outside gene matches: 10. Study-level findings and limits: The study's VDJdb matching favored anti-spike CD8 responses and missed private and CD4 specificities.

Individual cDNA molecules received unique molecular identifiers during library preparation. TCRdb re-analysed the 5' RACE reads in MiXCR, keeping a single row per CDR3 protein. This sample yields about 52,000 distinct CDR3 sequences, of which roughly 9.6% are seen a single time; roughly 13% belongs to the top ten. The sample holds a few counts of this clonotype. Its antigen is as yet unknown. The rearrangement joins TRBV14 to TRBJ2-3; 10 nucleotides align to TRBD2. The material sequenced was whole blood. The origin of this receptor is an adult who was a healthcare worker with PCR-confirmed SARS-CoV-2 infection or an uninfected control (not recorded which). CDR3 DNA sequence: TGTGCCAGCAGCCTAGCGGGCCTAGCGGGGGTTACAGATACGCAGTATTTT. Encoded protein: CASSLAGLAGVTDTQYF.